These 13 T cell receptor beta chains came from one sample sequenced in a study of T-cell memory formation after mild COVID-19. Using its own MiXCR run on the 5' RACE reads, TCRdb lists one record per CDR3 protein. The sample includes roughly 240,000 distinct CDR3 sequences, under 20% of them seen just once. The material sequenced was PBMCs or a T cell subset sorted from them (not recorded which). The receptors were gathered from a man between 18 and 35 years old who had mild COVID-19 (a few samples of this study predate the infection). Cell type and time point are not known.

The chain links TRBV11-3 to TRBJ2-7; tentative D call: TRBD1 (6 bases). Trimming stripped 5 bases from V and 5 bases from J, with 16 bases between. Germline values: CDR1 SGHNT, CDR2 YENEEA. This CDR3 contains 14 residues. The CDR3 is CASSMPHRDDEQYF. Written as DNA, the CDR3 is TGTGCCAGCAGCATGCCTCACAGGGACGACGAGCAGTACTTC.

The chain has TRBV11-2 and TRBJ2-4; 16 bases fit TRBD2. This CDR3 is 16 amino acids long. Germline CDR1 SGHAT, CDR2 FQNNGV. Germline trimming cut 6 bases from V and 3 bases from J; bases unmatched to any gene: 2. The CDR3 DNA reads TGTGCCAGCAGGGGACTAGCGGGGGGGGTCAAAAACATTCAGTACTTC. This codes for CASRGLAGGVKNIQYF.

This clonotype was counted ten times or more. The chain recombines TRBV12-3 or TRBV12-4 with TRBJ1-6, with TRBD1 matching over 10 bases. Trimming took 6 bases from V and 7 from J; bases not matched to a gene: 6. The CDR3 has 15 amino acids. DNA for the CDR3: TGTGCCAGCAGGGGGGGGACAGGGGCAAATTCACCCCTCCACTTT. Translation gives CASRGGTGANSPLHF.

This rearrangement joins TRBV20-1 to TRBJ1-1; TRBD1 might be the D (6 bases). V was pared by 0 bases and J by 6 bases, with 14 bases between. The CDR3 consists of 14 residues. Looked up from germline, CDR1 is DFQATT and CDR2 is SNEGSKA (reference sequence). The CDR3 loop reads CSARESSGAAEAFF. The CDR3 bases are TGCAGTGCTAGAGAGTCTTCAGGGGCCGCTGAAGCTTTCTTT.

This chain links TRBV25-1 with TRBJ1-1, with D possibly TRBD1 on 5 matching bases. The CDR3 is 14 residues long. V lost 1 base, J lost 4 bases, and 10 bases lay in between. Germline lookup yields CDR1 MGHDK and CDR2 SYGVNS. The CDR3 is CASSEFGGGTEAFF. CDR3 bases: TGTGCCAGCAGTGAATTCGGTGGGGGCACTGAAGCTTTCTTT.

This clonotype appeared a few times. The rearrangement links TRBV30 to TRBJ1-1; D ambiguous. The CDR3 has 10 amino acids. V was shortened by 4 bases and J by 8 bases, with 8 bases between the two germline ends. Germline loops: CDR1 GTSNPN, CDR2 SVGIG (reference sequence). The CDR3 region is CAWNPGEAFF. The DNA of the CDR3 is TGTGCCTGGAATCCTGGGGAAGCTTTCTTT.

The genes are TRBV4-3 and TRBJ1-1; TRBD1 might be the D (5 bases). Between the trimmed V and J ends, which lost 0 bases and 4 bases, there was a span of 12 bases. Germline CDR1 and CDR2: LGHNA and YSLEER. There are 15 residues in the CDR3. The CDR3 DNA reads TGCGCCAGCAGCCAAGATGGGGGGGTTTTCACTGAAGCTTTCTTT. It yields the protein CASSQDGGVFTEAFF.

The genes are TRBV6-5 and TRBJ2-7; D gene ambiguous. V lost 6 bases and J lost 0, with 9 bases in between. The CDR3 is made up of 13 amino acids. Germline lookup yields CDR1 MNHEY and CDR2 SVGAGI. CDR3 bases: TGTGCCAGCAGCCGACCGAGCTCCTACGAGCAGTACTTC. Translating gives CASSRPSSYEQYF.

This clonotype was detected only a few times. The gene calls are TRBV12-3 or TRBV12-4 and TRBJ1-2, with 8 positions matching TRBD1. V gave up 2 bases and J gave up 4 bases; unmatched junction bases: 6. This CDR3 has 15 residues. This chain's CDR3 is CASSLRDRLPYGYTF. Here the CDR3 DNA reads TGTGCCAGCAGTTTACGGGACAGGCTCCCCTATGGCTACACCTTC.

A word on this clonotype: A much larger clone is a single base away; this may be a read error. This sequence joins TRBV4-1 and TRBJ1-2; D unclear. V was trimmed by 0 bases and J by 2 bases, leaving 1 base between them. The CDR3 is 12 amino acids. Germline V gene sequence: CDR1 MGHRA, CDR2 YSYEKL. CDR3 residues: CASSQDNYGYTF. CDR3 bases: TGCGCCAGCAGCCAAGACAACTATGGCTACACCTTC.

This clonotype came up a few times. The rearrangement links TRBV19 to TRBJ1-1; no clear D. The V and J ends lost 2 bases and 1 base respectively, with 8 bases between them. Germline V gene sequence: CDR1 LNHDA, CDR2 SQIVND (reference sequence). This CDR3 has 14 amino acids. CDR3: CASSISSANTEAFF. The CDR3 region has the DNA TGTGCCAGTAGTATAAGTTCGGCGAACACTGAAGCTTTCTTT. The entire variable domain, with the rest obtained from reference TRBV19 and TRBJ1-1, is as follows: DGGITQSPKYLFRKEGQNVTLSCEQNLNHDAMYWYRQDPGQGLRLIYYSQIVNDFQKGDIAEGYSVSREKKESFPLTVTSAQKNPTAFYLCASSISSANTEAFFGQGTRLTVV.

This clonotype was seen a handful of times. The CDR3 bases are TGTGCCAGCAGTTACGGGCTGGACAGGGTTAACAATTCACCCCTCCACTTT. Its translation: CASSYGLDRVNNSPLHF. V usage is TRBV6-5 and J usage is TRBJ1-6; 8 nucleotides match TRBD1. The CDR3 is 17 amino acids. The ends lost 2 bases at V and 7 bases at J; junction bases unmatched: 10. CDR1 MNHEY and CDR2 SVGAGI come from the germline V gene.

This rearrangement joins TRBV7-2 to TRBJ1-5; 9 bases are shared with TRBD1. This CDR3 spans 14 amino acids. J gave up 9 bases and V 5 bases, and 8 bases lay outside the gene matches. Looked up from germline, CDR1 is SGHTA and CDR2 is FQGNSA. The CDR3 protein is CASSGTGRYPPQHF. The CDR3, as DNA: TGTGCCAGCAGCGGGACAGGGCGCTACCCGCCCCAGCATTTT.